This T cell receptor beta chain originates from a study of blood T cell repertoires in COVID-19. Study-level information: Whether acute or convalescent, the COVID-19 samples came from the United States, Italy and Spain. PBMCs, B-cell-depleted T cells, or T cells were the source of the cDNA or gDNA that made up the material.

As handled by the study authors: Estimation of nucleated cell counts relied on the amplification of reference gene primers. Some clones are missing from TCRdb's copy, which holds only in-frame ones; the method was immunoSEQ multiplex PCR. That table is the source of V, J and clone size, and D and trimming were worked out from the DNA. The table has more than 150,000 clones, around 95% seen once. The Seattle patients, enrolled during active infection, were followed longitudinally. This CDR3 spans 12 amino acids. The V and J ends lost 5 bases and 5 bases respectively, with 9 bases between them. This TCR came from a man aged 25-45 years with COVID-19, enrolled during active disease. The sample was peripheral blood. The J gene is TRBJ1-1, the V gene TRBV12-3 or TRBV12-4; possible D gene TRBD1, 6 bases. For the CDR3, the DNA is TGTGCCAGCAGTCCCGGACAGACTGAAGCTTTCTTT. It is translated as CASSPGQTEAFF.